This is a list of T cell receptor beta chains from one sample in a study of spatial heterogeneity in lung cancer. TCRdb used MiXCR to reprocess the 5' RACE reads, holding one entry per CDR3 protein. Among roughly 7,000 distinct CDR3 sequences, about 14% were seen once, and the ten largest hold roughly 10%. The sequencing here drew on lung tumor tissue, taken at surgery. All receptors derive from a female donor with early-stage non-small cell lung cancer. Both conserved end residues are part of each CDR3. A D gene is named only where the DNA matches it firmly. Only some rows state a clone size, as once, few, many or a class for expanded clones.

J gene,D gene,CDR3 length,clone size,V gene,CDR3 DNA,CDR3 protein
TRBJ2-1,TRBD1,10,-,TRBV20-1,TGCAGTGCTGAGACAGGGTCTCGGGTCTTC,CSAETGSRVF
TRBJ1-5,-,17,large,TRBV21-1,TGTGCCAGCAGCAAACTGGCGAGGCAGGGCGAAAATCAGCCCCAGCATTTT,CASSKLARQGENQPQHF
TRBJ2-7,TRBD1,15,medium-sized,TRBV18,TGTGCCAGCTCAATGAATGGACAGGGTGTCTACGAGCAGTACTTC,CASSMNGQGVYEQYF
TRBJ1-2,-,15,medium-sized,TRBV7-9,TGTGCCAGCAGCTTCCCGGACCGAGGCCACTATGGCTACACCTTC,CASSFPDRGHYGYTF
TRBJ1-2,-,12,many,TRBV5-4,TGTGCCAGCAGTTTTGACAGATATGGCTACACCTTC,CASSFDRYGYTF
TRBJ1-2,-,14,many,TRBV4-2,TGTGCCAGCAGCCAAGATATGGCCGAGCGGGGCTACACCTTC,CASSQDMAERGYTF
TRBJ2-4,TRBD1,14,medium-sized,TRBV7-2,TGTGCCAGCAGTTTCCTGGGACAGGGATACATTCAGTACTTC,CASSFLGQGYIQYF
TRBJ2-1,TRBD2,15,medium-sized,TRBV2,TGTGCCAGCAGTCCCGGGACTAGGGTTCTGGATGAGCAGTTCTTC,CASSPGTRVLDEQFF
TRBJ2-5,TRBD2,17,many,TRBV7-6,TGTGCCAGCAGCTCCCGAAGGGGACTAGGAGGCGTAGAGACCCAGTACTTC,CASSSRRGLGGVETQYF
TRBJ1-1,-,12,-,TRBV20-1,TGCAGTGCTCATCAGGGGACCGCTGAAGCTTTCTTT,CSAHQGTAEAFF
TRBJ2-2,-,12,many,TRBV7-2,TGTGCCAGCAGCTTACTCGCCGGGGAGCTGTTTTTT,CASSLLAGELFF
TRBJ2-5,-,15,-,TRBV9,TGTGCCAGCAGCCCCCTCGGAACAGGGCGGGAGACCCAGTACTTC,CASSPLGTGRETQYF
TRBJ2-7,TRBD1,14,medium-sized,TRBV6-2/TRBV6-3,TGTGCCAGCAGTTACTGGACAGGGAGTGGCGAGCAGTACTTC,CASSYWTGSGEQYF
TRBJ1-3,-,13,-,TRBV29-1,TGCAGCGCCAAACCCAAATCTGGAAACACCATATATTTT,CSAKPKSGNTIYF
TRBJ1-5,TRBD1,17,many,TRBV28,TGTGCCAGCAGTTTATGGGCCGCCGGGACAGCGATCAAGCCCCAGCATTTT,CASSLWAAGTAIKPQHF
TRBJ2-1,TRBD2,14,-,TRBV7-8,TGTGCCAGCAGCTTAGACCTTGGGCTAGCGGGTCAGTTCTTC,CASSLDLGLAGQFF
TRBJ2-7,TRBD2,15,many,TRBV14,TGTGCCAGCAGCCCCCTTCGGGGGGACTCCTACGAGCAGTACTTC,CASSPLRGDSYEQYF
TRBJ2-3,TRBD2,16,few,TRBV7-8,TGTGCCAGCAGCTCGAGACTAGCGGTTGGCACAGATACGCAGTATTTT,CASSSRLAVGTDTQYF
TRBJ2-3,TRBD2,16,many,TRBV12-3/TRBV12-4,TGTGCCAGCAGTTTGACGGGGGGTTCTAGCACAGATACGCAGTATTTT,CASSLTGGSSTDTQYF
TRBJ2-2,TRBD2,14,medium-sized,TRBV2,TGTGCCAGCAGGGTCAGACTAGCAGCCGGGGAGCTGTTTTTT,CASRVRLAAGELFF
TRBJ1-1,-,14,medium-sized,TRBV13,TGTGCCAGCAGCTACACGGGGCCCCACACTGAAGCTTTCTTT,CASSYTGPHTEAFF
TRBJ2-7,-,15,many,TRBV9,TGTGCCAGCAGCGTAGGCCTACAGAGCTCCTACGAGCAGTACTTC,CASSVGLQSSYEQYF